These 3 T cell receptor beta chains share one sample of origin, sequenced in a study of PD-1 blockade in classical Hodgkin lymphoma. TCRdb's copy holds only in-frame clones and misses some; the assay was immunoSEQ multiplex PCR. The sample lists some 49,000 clones; more than 75% were seen once. As to time point: newly diagnosed, previously untreated cHL patient sample. The sequencing sample was made of peripheral blood mononuclear cells (PBMCs). These receptors originate from a human donor with classical Hodgkin lymphoma.

The rearrangement links TRBV6-1 to TRBJ2-7; D possibly corresponds to TRBD1 (5 bases). The CDR3 is 20 amino acids. V shed 0 bases and J shed 1 base, with 25 bases lying between them. Germline values: CDR1 MNHNS, CDR2 SASEGT. The CDR3 spells CASSEAREVVLDRKSYEQYF. The CDR3 nucleotides are TGTGCCAGCAGTGAAGCGCGTGAGGTGGTCCTAGACAGAAAGTCCTACGAGCAGTACTTC.

The rearrangement joins TRBV19 to TRBJ2-3; D is ambiguous. Trimming pared 3 bases from V and 1 base from J, leaving 8 bases between. The germline V gene encodes CDR1 LNHDA and CDR2 SQIVND (reference sequence). This CDR3 comprises 14 residues. CDR3 DNA sequence: TGTGCCAGTAGTATTGGGTACGGCACAGATACGCAGTATTTT. Encoded protein: CASSIGYGTDTQYF. The full variable domain, completed using reference TRBV19 and TRBJ2-3, is DGGITQSPKYLFRKEGQNVTLSCEQNLNHDAMYWYRQDPGQGLRLIYYSQIVNDFQKGDIAEGYSVSREKKESFPLTVTSAQKNPTAFYLCASSIGYGTDTQYFGPGTRLTVL.

The chain couples TRBV21-1 to TRBJ2-3; no DNA check was done on the table's D call, TRBD2. TRBV21-1 is designated a pseudogene. This CDR3 is 15 amino acids long. The CDR3 nucleotides read TGTGCCAGCAGCAAAGCAGGAGCAATGAGAGATACGCAGTATTTT. It yields the protein CASSKAGAMRDTQYF.